The source of this T cell receptor beta chain is a study of neurological immune-mediated disorders. TCRdb re-called the 5' RACE reads with MiXCR, one entry per CDR3 protein. The top ten clones hold roughly 2.3% of a sample with under 40,000 distinct CDR3 sequences, about 13% of them seen once. The time point denotes: longitudinal time-point 2. This clonotype was counted ten times or more. Sequenced material: PBMCs. This TCR came from a middle-aged woman in good health.

DNA for the CDR3: TGTGCCAGCAGCTCCCGGACAGTTGGCATTCAGTACTTC. It codes for CASSSRTVGIQYF. The V and J genes are TRBV6-2 or TRBV6-3 and TRBJ2-4; TRBD1 is a possible D gene (6 bases). With 6 bases removed from V and 9 bases from J, the gap between germline ends came to 15 bases. This CDR3 is built from 13 residues. CDR1 and CDR2 (germline): MNHEY, SVGEGT.